The 25 T cell receptor beta chains given below trace back to one sample, sequenced in a study of blood T cell repertoires in COVID-19. TCRdb's table, derived via immunoSEQ multiplex PCR, lists solely in-frame clones and lacks some. The sample shows 65,000 to 70,000 clones, roughly 85% of them seen only once. The sequenced sample consisted of peripheral blood. The receptors come from an older woman with acute or convalescent COVID-19.

The chain has TRBV5-8 and TRBJ1-2; 10 bases align to TRBD1. Germline V lookup: CDR1 SGHTS, CDR2 YDEGEE. V dropped 6 bases and J dropped 7; count of bases not matched to a gene: 18. This CDR3 is 17 amino acids long. This chain's CDR3 is CASTPARPGQGLAGYTF. Written as DNA, the CDR3 is TGTGCCAGCACCCCTGCTCGCCCGGGACAGGGGTTAGCTGGCTACACCTTC.

V usage is TRBV27 and J usage is TRBJ2-7; D is undetermined. V was cut by 6 bases and J by 4 bases, with 13 bases left in between. The CDR3 is 13 residues long. The germline gives CDR1 MNHEY, CDR2 SMNVEV (reference sequence). In DNA form, the CDR3 reads TGTGCCAGCAGACGAGTAAGCTCTTACGAGCAGTACTTC. This sequence encodes CASRRVSSYEQYF.

The J gene is TRBJ1-1, the V gene TRBV5-5, with D uncertain. The CDR3 contains 13 residues. Germline V gives CDR1 SGHKS, CDR2 YYEKEE (reference sequence). The germline V and J ends were trimmed by 4 bases and 0 bases, with 7 bases remaining between them. CDR3 bases: TGTGCCAGCAGCGCCGAGATGAACACTGAAGCTTTCTTT. Protein: CASSAEMNTEAFF.

Points on this clone: The sample carries other DNA sequences with the same CDR3. V gene TRBV12-3 or TRBV12-4 combines with J gene TRBJ2-2, with D unresolved. CDR3 length: 12 residues. Trimming removed 5 bases at V and 6 bases at J, with 7 bases between. The CDR3 DNA sequence: TGTGCCAGCAGTCCCCCCGCCGGGGAGCTGTTTTTT. Protein: CASSPPAGELFF.

The chain links TRBV6-5 to TRBJ1-4; the D gene is possibly TRBD1 (6 bases). Germline-derived CDR1 and CDR2 are MNHEY and SVGAGI. CDR3 length: 12 amino acids. Trimming took off 6 bases at V and 8 bases at J, with 10 bases between the two ends. CDR3 sequence reads: CASSLDREKLFF. The CDR3 DNA follows: TGTGCCAGCAGCCTCGACAGGGAAAAACTGTTTTTT.

Of note for this clone: One end of the junction varies from germline; a read error may be responsible. The chain has TRBV3-1 (or the pseudogene TRBV3-2) and TRBJ2-7; 11 bases agree with TRBD2. The CDR3 is 13 amino acids. Germline CDR1 is LGHDT and CDR2 is YNNKEL (reference sequence). CDR3 region: CASSQDPGLAVNF. DNA for the CDR3: TGTGCCAGCAGCCAAGATCCGGGACTAGCGGTTAACTTC.

The chain links TRBV18 to TRBJ2-7, with TRBD2 matching over 14 bases. V dropped 2 bases and J dropped 6; count of bases not matched to a gene: 12. The CDR3 length is 18 residues. Germline lookup yields CDR1 KGHSH and CDR2 LQKENI. The CDR3 here is CASSPGGLAGGQRAEQYF. The CDR3 coding sequence is TGTGCCAGCTCACCAGGAGGACTAGCGGGGGGACAAAGGGCCGAGCAGTACTTC.

This chain's CDR3 is CAWKTGTGSLFTRGYTF. DNA for the CDR3: TGTGCCTGGAAAACCGGGACAGGGTCCCTATTTACGCGTGGCTACACCTTC. The chain recombines TRBV30 with TRBJ1-2, with 9 bases fitting TRBD1. V shed 4 bases, J shed 7 bases, and the junction held 19 bases outside the gene matches. The CDR3 is made up of 17 amino acids. In germline, CDR1 is GTSNPN, CDR2 SVGIG (reference sequence).

The rearrangement links TRBV6-6 to TRBJ1-5; D gene unclear. The V gene lost 8 bases and the J gene lost 2 bases, with 16 bases spanning the gap. The CDR3 has 15 residues. Germline loops: CDR1 MNHNY, CDR2 SVGAGI (reference sequence). The CDR3 loop is CASDDRDQGNQPQHF. CDR3 coding DNA: TGTGCCAGCGACGATCGAGATCAGGGCAATCAGCCCCAGCATTTT.

The CDR3 nucleotides are TGTGCCACATCGGTCAACCTTAACTATGGCTACACCTTC. Translating it yields CATSVNLNYGYTF. The rearrangement uses TRBV19 and TRBJ1-2; D is unclear. Germline V gene lookup returns CDR1 LNHDA and CDR2 SQIVND (reference sequence). This CDR3 has 13 residues. Between the trimmed V and J ends, which lost 10 bases and 1 base, there was a span of 13 bases. The whole variable domain, remainder taken from reference TRBV19 and TRBJ1-2, is DGGITQSPKYLFRKEGQNVTLSCEQNLNHDAMYWYRQDPGQGLRLIYYSQIVNDFQKGDIAEGYSVSREKKESFPLTVTSAQKNPTAFYLCATSVNLNYGYTFGSGTRLTVV.

Judged by abundance, this clone is medium-sized. The V and J genes are TRBV5-1 and TRBJ1-2; D uncertain. CDR1 and CDR2 (germline): SGHRS, YFSETQ. The ends were cut back, 4 bases at V and 0 bases at J, with 7 bases in the middle. This CDR3 has 13 residues. CDR3 sequence reads: CASSPAANYGYTF. The CDR3 DNA reads as TGCGCCAGCAGCCCGGCGGCTAACTATGGCTACACCTTC. The full variable domain, its missing parts supplied by reference TRBV5-1 and TRBJ1-2, is KAGVTQTPRYLIKTRGQQVTLSCSPISGHRSVSWYQQTPGQGLQFLFEYFSETQRNKGNFPGRFSGRQFSNSRSEMNVSTLELGDSALYLCASSPAANYGYTFGSGTRLTVV.

This clone has only one observation. The chain links TRBV6-5 to TRBJ1-4, with D uncertain. CDR3 length: 12 amino acids. Germline V gene lookup returns CDR1 MNHEY and CDR2 SVGAGI. Trimming left V 8 bases short and J 13 bases short, with 17 bases between. The CDR3 coding sequence is TGTGCCAGCCTCAGACCGGGAAAGGCACTGTTTTTT. Amino acids: CASLRPGKALFF.

This clone has just a few counts. The V gene is TRBV5-8, the J gene TRBJ1-6; D is undetermined. CDR1 SGHTS and CDR2 YDEGEE come from the germline V gene. The CDR3 is 12 residues long. V shed 4 bases and J shed 10 bases, with 9 bases lying between them. The CDR3 DNA reads as TGTGCCAGCAGCATCGACAAGTCACCCCTCCACTTT. It encodes CASSIDKSPLHF. The full variable domain, rest sourced from reference TRBV5-8 and TRBJ1-6, is EAGVTQSPTHLIKTRGQQATLRCSPISGHTSVYWYQQALGLGLQFLLWYDEGEERNRGNFPPRFSGRQFPNYSSELNVNALELEDSALYLCASSIDKSPLHFGNGTRLTVT.

V is TRBV13 and J is TRBJ1-1, with unresolved D. The CDR3 is 17 residues long. Deletions cut 5 bases from V and 7 bases from J, with 26 bases between. Per the germline V gene, CDR1 is PRHDT and CDR2 is FYEKMQ (reference sequence). In DNA, the CDR3 is TGTGCCAGCAGCCCTAGCTTTCGGGAAATCGTGGTTGGTGAAGCTTTCTTT. Its protein product is CASSPSFREIVVGEAFF.

This clone was seen only a few times. Germline and junction disagree at one end, which may indicate a read error. The rearrangement joins TRBV28 to TRBJ1-1; 7 positions agree with TRBD1. This CDR3 spans 14 amino acids. Germline CDR1 and CDR2: MDHEN and SYDVKM. The CDR3 reads CASSLLQGRSEAFF. As DNA, the CDR3 is TGTGCCAGCAGCTTATTACAGGGGCGTTCTGAAGCTTTCTTT.

The chain employs TRBV6-4 and TRBJ1-1, with 11 positions matching TRBD1. The CDR3 has 14 residues. Germline-derived CDR1 and CDR2 are MRHNA and SNTAGT. Germline trimming cut 6 bases from V and 5 bases from J; bases unmatched to any gene: 5. The CDR3: CASRSGQGGTEAFF. The DNA of the CDR3 is TGTGCCAGCAGATCGGGACAGGGGGGGACTGAAGCTTTCTTT.

This chain joins TRBV5-1 and TRBJ2-3, with 8 bases that match TRBD2. V was clipped by 4 bases and J by 2 bases; unmatched bases: 9. Germline lookup yields CDR1 SGHRS and CDR2 YFSETQ. This CDR3 has 16 residues. Here the CDR3 reads CASSPGLVANTDTQYF. Here the CDR3 DNA reads TGCGCCAGCAGCCCGGGACTAGTTGCCAACACAGATACGCAGTATTTT.

The gene calls are TRBV6-5 and TRBJ2-7, with D maybe TRBD2 (5 bases). CDR3 length: 16 amino acids. Between the trimmed V and J ends, which lost 2 bases and 3 bases, there was a span of 17 bases. Germline-derived CDR1 and CDR2 are MNHEY and SVGAGI. CDR3 loop: CASSYGSRGLGYEQYF. DNA for the CDR3: TGTGCCAGCAGTTACGGGTCCCGAGGGCTTGGCTACGAGCAGTACTTC.

The chain carries TRBV27 and TRBJ1-2, with D unresolved. Germline V gene sequence: CDR1 MNHEY, CDR2 SMNVEV (reference sequence). This CDR3 has 13 amino acids. V was shortened by 2 bases and J by 4 bases, with 8 bases between the two germline ends. This CDR3 reads CASSLSRVYGYTF. CDR3 sequence (DNA): TGTGCCAGCAGTTTAAGTCGAGTCTATGGCTACACCTTC.

CDR3 region: CASSSQRGAGEQYF. The DNA of the CDR3 is TGTGCCAGCAGCTCCCAGCGGGGGGCGGGGGAGCAGTACTTC. The J gene is TRBJ2-7, the V gene TRBV3-1 (or the pseudogene TRBV3-2); 9 bases align to TRBD2. The CDR3 covers 14 residues. CDR1 and CDR2 from the germline V gene are LGHDT and YNNKEL (reference sequence). V lost 5 bases, J lost 7 bases, and 9 bases stayed unmatched.

The rearrangement uses TRBV7-2 and TRBJ1-1, with 8 bases aligning to TRBD1. The CDR3 is made up of 15 amino acids. Per germline, CDR1 SGHTA and CDR2 FQGNSA. Trimming removed 4 bases from V and 4 bases from J; junction bases left unmatched: 8. For the CDR3, the DNA is TGTGCCAGCAGCTCAGTGGGGACAGGAAGCACTGAAGCTTTCTTT. This gives the protein CASSSVGTGSTEAFF. The full variable domain, rest sourced from reference TRBV7-2 and TRBJ1-1, is GAGVSQSPSNKVTEKGKDVELRCDPISGHTALYWYRQSLGQGLEFLIYFQGNSAPDKSGLPSDRFSAERTGGSVSTLTIQRTQQEDSAVYLCASSSVGTGSTEAFFGQGTRLTVV.

The chain has TRBV3-1 (or the pseudogene TRBV3-2) and TRBJ1-5, with TRBD1 matching 9 bases. With 4 bases clipped from V and 6 bases from J, the junction kept 16 bases outside the gene matches. Germline loops: CDR1 LGHDT, CDR2 YNNKEL (reference sequence). This CDR3 has 18 amino acids. CDR3 DNA sequence: TGTGCCAGCAGCCCGGGCACGACAGGGGGTGGAGTAGGTCAGCCCCAGCATTTT. Amino acid sequence: CASSPGTTGGGVGQPQHF.

The chain has TRBV19 and TRBJ1-1, with D tentatively TRBD1 (5 bases). The CDR3 has 12 residues. Germline values: CDR1 LNHDA, CDR2 SQIVND (reference sequence). Trimming stripped 5 bases from V and 4 bases from J, with 8 bases between. The CDR3 is CASSARVTEAFF. The CDR3, as DNA: TGTGCCAGTAGTGCCAGGGTCACTGAAGCTTTCTTT.

The V and J genes are TRBV5-5 and TRBJ1-5; D might be TRBD1 (5 bases). The V gene lost 2 bases and the J gene lost 15 bases, with 27 bases spanning the gap. Germline lookup yields CDR1 SGHKS and CDR2 YYEKEE (reference sequence). The CDR3 consists of 16 residues. In DNA form, the CDR3 reads TGTGCCAGCAGCTTTGATTACAGGAACATCCCTCAAGCAGGGCATTTT. Translating gives CASSFDYRNIPQAGHF.

The chain is built from TRBV3-1 (or the pseudogene TRBV3-2) and TRBJ2-2, with 10 bases identical to TRBD2. Germline CDR1 and CDR2: LGHDT and YNNKEL (reference sequence). The V segment lost 5 bases and the J segment 6 bases; nucleotides outside the gene matches: 12. The CDR3 has 17 residues. CDR3 in amino acids: CASSWGSLAGVPGELFF. For the CDR3, the DNA is TGTGCCAGCAGCTGGGGTTCGCTAGCGGGAGTACCCGGGGAGCTGTTTTTT.